This T cell receptor beta chain was observed in a study of CXCR3-negative and CXCR3-positive naive CD8 T cells. About the research overall: Cumulative TRB read yield was roughly 150 million, averaging about 1.5 +/- 0.3 million per library. Findings of the study overall: TRBV-TRBJ usage was similar across naive CXCR3 subsets but distinct in memory cells. In both naive subsets diversity was comparably high, whereas memory CD8+ cells showed much lower diversity.

Worth noting for this clonotype: Its target is not known.

CDR3 length: 13 amino acids. Germline V gene data show CDR1 as MNHEY and CDR2 as SVGAGI. Via 5' RACE with UMI labels, TRB cDNA libraries were prepared. TCRdb reprocessed the 5' RACE reads and reports one entry per CDR3 protein, with no DNA. The table lists some 48,000 distinct CDR3 sequences. The sequence came from a human donor in good health. Some clones in this sample may be carry-over from other donors' samples. V and J are TRBV6-5 and TRBJ2-7; the D gene TCRdb calls, TRBD1, cannot be checked with no DNA. Sequenced: naive CXCR3- CD8+ T cells from blood. Subset described: CD45RO-CCR7+CD27+CD95- naive CD8+ T cells lacking CXCR3 (TNR3-). CDR3 sequence: CATQPGQGSEQYF.